This T cell receptor beta chain was documented in a study of OX40 agonist ivuxolimab in advanced cancers. Overall study findings and caveats: Individuals who were partial responders at 0.1-3.0 mg/kg had clonal expansion that ranked among the lowest.

Here immunoSEQ multiplex PCR was the method, and the copy in TCRdb shows in-frame clones only, minus some. The sample holds 80,000 to 90,000 clones; around 80% are singletons and the top ten take approximately 1.7%. About this clone: Its matching antigen is unknown.

The specimen was CD4+ or CD8+ T cells sorted from blood, collected in a trial of the OX40 agonist ivuxolimab. This clonotype was sampled from an adult with an advanced solid tumor such as melanoma, head and neck, liver or kidney cancer.

CDR3 sequence: CASSLMGTGYSYNEQFF. The DNA for the CDR3 is TGTGCCAGCAGCTTGATGGGGACAGGGTATTCCTACAATGAGCAGTTCTTC. The rearrangement links TRBV7-6 to TRBJ2-1; TRBD1 matches 9 bases. CDR3 length: 17 amino acids. Per the germline V gene, CDR1 is SGHVS and CDR2 is FNYEAQ. The junction had 7 bases not matched to a gene; V was cut back by 3 bases and J by 1 base.